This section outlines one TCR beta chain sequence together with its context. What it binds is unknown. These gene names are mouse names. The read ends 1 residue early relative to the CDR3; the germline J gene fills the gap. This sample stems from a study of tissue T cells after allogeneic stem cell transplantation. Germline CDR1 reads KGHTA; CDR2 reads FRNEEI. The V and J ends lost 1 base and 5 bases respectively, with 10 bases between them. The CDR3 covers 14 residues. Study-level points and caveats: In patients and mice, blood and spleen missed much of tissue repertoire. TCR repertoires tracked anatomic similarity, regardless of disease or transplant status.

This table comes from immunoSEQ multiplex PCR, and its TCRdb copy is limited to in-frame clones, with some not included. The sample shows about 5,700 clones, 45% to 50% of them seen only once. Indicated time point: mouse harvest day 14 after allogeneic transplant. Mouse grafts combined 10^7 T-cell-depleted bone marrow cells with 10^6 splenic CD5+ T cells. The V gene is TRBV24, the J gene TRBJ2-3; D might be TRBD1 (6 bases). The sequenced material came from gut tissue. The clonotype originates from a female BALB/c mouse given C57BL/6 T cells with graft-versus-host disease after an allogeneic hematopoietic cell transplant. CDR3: CASSLFPGQETLYF. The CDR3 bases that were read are TGTGCCAGCAGTCTGTTTCCGGGACAAGAAACGCTGTAT.